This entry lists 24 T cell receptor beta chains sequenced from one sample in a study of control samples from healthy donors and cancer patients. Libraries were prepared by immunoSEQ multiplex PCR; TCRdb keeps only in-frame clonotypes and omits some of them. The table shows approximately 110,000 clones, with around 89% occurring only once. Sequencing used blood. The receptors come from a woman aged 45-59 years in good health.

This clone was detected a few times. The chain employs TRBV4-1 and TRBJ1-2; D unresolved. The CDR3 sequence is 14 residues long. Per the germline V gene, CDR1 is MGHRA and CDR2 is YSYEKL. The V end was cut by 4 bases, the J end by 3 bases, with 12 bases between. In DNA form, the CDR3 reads TGCGCCAGCAGCCCCCTTGTGGTTTACTATGGCTACACCTTC. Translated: CASSPLVVYYGYTF.

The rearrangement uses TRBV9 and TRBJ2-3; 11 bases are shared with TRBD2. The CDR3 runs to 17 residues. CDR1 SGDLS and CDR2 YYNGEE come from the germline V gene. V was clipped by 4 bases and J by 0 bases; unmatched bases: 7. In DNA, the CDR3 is TGTGCCAGCAGCCCTCTTAGCGGGAGGGTGAGCACAGATACGCAGTATTTT. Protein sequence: CASSPLSGRVSTDTQYF.

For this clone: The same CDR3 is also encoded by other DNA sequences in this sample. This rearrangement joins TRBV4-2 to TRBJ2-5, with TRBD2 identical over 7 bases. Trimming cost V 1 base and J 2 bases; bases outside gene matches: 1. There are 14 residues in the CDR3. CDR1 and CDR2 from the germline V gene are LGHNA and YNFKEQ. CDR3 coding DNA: TGTGCCAGCAGCCAAGCGGGACTACAAGAGACCCAGTACTTC. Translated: CASSQAGLQETQYF.

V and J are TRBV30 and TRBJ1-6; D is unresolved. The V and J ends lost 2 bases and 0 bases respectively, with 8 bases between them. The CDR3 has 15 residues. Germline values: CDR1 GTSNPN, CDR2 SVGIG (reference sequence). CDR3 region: CAWSPHDSYNSPLHF. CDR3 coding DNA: TGTGCCTGGAGTCCGCATGACTCCTATAATTCACCCCTCCACTTT.

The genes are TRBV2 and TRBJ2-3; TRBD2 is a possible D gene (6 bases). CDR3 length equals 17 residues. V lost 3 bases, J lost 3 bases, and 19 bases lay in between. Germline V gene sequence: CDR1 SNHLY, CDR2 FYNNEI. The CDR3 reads CASSDTFGAGGTDTQYF. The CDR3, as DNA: TGTGCCAGCAGTGATACGTTTGGGGCCGGGGGAACAGATACGCAGTATTTT.

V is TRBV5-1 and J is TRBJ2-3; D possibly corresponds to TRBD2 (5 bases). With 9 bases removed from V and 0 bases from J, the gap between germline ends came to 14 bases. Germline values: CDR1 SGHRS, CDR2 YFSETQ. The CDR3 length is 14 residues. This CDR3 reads CATRSGASTDTQYF. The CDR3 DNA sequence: TGCGCCACAAGGAGCGGCGCTAGCACAGATACGCAGTATTTT.

CDR3 sequence reads: CASSQNPGDTIYF. The CDR3 nucleotides read TGTGCCAGCAGCCAAAACCCCGGAGACACCATATATTTT. This chain connects TRBV3-1 (or the pseudogene TRBV3-2) to TRBJ1-3; D is unresolved. The CDR3 runs to 13 residues. Trimming shortened V by 2 bases and J by 8 bases, and 10 bases separated the two germline ends. The germline CDR1 and CDR2 sequences are LGHDT and YNNKEL (reference sequence).

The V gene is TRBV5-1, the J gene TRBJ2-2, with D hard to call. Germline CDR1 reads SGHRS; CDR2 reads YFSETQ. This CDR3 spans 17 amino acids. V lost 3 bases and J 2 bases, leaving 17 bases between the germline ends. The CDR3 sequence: CASSSTDPAGNTGELFF. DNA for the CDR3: TGCGCCAGCAGCTCTACGGACCCCGCAGGAAACACCGGGGAGCTGTTTTTT.

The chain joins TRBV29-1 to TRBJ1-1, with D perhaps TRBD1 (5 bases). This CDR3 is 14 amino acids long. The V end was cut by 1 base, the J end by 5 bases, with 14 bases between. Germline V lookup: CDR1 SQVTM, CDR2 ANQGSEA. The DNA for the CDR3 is TGCAGCGTTGAAGCCGGCAGTGGGGGGACTGAAGCTTTCTTT. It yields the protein CSVEAGSGGTEAFF.

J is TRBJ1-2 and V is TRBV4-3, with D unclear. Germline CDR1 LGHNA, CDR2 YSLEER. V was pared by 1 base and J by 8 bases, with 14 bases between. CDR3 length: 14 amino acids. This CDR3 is CASSQGRTAWGYTF. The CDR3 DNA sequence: TGCGCCAGCAGCCAAGGAAGGACCGCATGGGGCTACACCTTC.

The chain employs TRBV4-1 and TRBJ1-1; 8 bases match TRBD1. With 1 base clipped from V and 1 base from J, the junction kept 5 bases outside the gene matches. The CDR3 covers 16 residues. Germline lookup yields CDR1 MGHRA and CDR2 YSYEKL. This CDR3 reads CASSQATGAGNTEAFF. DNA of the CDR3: TGCGCCAGCAGCCAAGCGACAGGGGCGGGGAACACTGAAGCTTTCTTT.

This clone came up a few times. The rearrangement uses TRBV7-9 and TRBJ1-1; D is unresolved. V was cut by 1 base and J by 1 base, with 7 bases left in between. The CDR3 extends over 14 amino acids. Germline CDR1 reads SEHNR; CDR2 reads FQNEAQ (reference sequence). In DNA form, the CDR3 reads TGTGCCAGCAGCTTAGTAGTAGGGAACACTGAAGCTTTCTTT. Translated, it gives CASSLVVGNTEAFF.

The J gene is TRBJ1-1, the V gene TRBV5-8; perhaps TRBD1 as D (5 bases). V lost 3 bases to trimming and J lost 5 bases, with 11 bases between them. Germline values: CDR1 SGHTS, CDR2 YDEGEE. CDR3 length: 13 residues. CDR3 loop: CASSWTIQTEAFF. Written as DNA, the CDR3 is TGTGCCAGCAGCTGGACAATACAAACTGAAGCTTTCTTT.

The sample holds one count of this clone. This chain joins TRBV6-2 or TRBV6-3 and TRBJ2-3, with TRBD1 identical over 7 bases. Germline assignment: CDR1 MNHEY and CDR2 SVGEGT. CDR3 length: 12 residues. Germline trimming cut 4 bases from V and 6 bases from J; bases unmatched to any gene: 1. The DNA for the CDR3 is TGTGCCAGCAGTTTGACAGGGGATACGCAGTATTTT. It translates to CASSLTGDTQYF.

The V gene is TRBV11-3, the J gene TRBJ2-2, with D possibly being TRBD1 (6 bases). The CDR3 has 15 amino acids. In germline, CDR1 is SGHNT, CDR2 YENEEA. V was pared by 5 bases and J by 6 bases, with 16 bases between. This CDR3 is CASSQGFGRPGELFF. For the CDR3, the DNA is TGTGCCAGCAGCCAGGGGTTTGGAAGACCCGGGGAGCTGTTTTTT.

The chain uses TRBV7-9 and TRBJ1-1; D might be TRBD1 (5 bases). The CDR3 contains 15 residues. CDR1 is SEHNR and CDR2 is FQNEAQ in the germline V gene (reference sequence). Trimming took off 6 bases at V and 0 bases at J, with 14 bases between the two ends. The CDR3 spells CASRWEGLMNTEAFF. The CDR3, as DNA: TGTGCCAGCAGATGGGAGGGGCTCATGAACACTGAAGCTTTCTTT.

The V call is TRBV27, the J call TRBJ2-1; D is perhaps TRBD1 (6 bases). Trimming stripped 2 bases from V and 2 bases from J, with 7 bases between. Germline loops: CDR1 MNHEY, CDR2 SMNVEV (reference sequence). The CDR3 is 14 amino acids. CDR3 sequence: CASSLTGTYNEQFF. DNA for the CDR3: TGTGCCAGCAGTTTAACAGGGACCTACAATGAGCAGTTCTTC.

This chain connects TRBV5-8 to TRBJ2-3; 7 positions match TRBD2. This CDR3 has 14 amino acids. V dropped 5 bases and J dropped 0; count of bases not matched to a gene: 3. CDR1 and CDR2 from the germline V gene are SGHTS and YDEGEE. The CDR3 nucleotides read TGTGCCAGCAGACGGGACTACAGCACAGATACGCAGTATTTT. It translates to CASRRDYSTDTQYF.

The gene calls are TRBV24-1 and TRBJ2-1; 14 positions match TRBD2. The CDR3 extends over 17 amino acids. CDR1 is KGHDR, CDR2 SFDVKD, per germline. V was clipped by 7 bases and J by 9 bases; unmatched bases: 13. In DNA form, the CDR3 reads TGTGCCACCAGGGAAGGCTCCGGGACTAGCGGGAGAAGTGAGCAGTTCTTC. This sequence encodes CATREGSGTSGRSEQFF.

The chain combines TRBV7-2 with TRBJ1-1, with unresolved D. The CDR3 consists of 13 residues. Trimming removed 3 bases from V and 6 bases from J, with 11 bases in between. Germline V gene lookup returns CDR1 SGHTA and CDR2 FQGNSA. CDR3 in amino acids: CASSFDGGSEAFF. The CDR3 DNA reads TGTGCCAGCAGCTTCGATGGAGGATCTGAAGCTTTCTTT.

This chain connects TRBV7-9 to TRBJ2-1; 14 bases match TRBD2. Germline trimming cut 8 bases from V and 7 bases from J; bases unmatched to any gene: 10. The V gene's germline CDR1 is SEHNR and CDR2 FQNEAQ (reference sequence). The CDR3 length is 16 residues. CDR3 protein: CASQGGGLAGGNEQFF. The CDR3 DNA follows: TGTGCCAGCCAAGGGGGAGGACTAGCGGGAGGTAATGAGCAGTTCTTC. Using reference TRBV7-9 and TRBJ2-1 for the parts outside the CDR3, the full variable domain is DTGVSQNPRHKITKRGQNVTFRCDPISEHNRLYWYRQTLGQGPEFLTYFQNEAQLEKSRLLSDRFSAERPKGSFSTLEIQRTEQGDSAMYLCASQGGGLAGGNEQFFGPGTRLTVL.

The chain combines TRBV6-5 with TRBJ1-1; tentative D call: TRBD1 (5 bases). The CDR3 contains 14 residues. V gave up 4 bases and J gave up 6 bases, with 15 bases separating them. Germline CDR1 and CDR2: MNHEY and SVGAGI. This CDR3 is CASSSDGASAEAFF. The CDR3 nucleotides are TGTGCCAGCAGTTCGGACGGGGCCTCCGCTGAAGCTTTCTTT.

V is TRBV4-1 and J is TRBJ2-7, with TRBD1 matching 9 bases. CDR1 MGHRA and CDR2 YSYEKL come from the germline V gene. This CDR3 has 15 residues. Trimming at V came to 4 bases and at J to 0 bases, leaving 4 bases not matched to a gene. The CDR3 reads CASSLQGASSYEQYF. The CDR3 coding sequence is TGCGCCAGCAGCCTACAGGGGGCGAGCTCCTACGAGCAGTACTTC.

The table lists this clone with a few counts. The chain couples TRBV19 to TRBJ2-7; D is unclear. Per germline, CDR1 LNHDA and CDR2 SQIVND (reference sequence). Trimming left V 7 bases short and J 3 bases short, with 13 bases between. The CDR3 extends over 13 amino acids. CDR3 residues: CASNHGDLYEQYF. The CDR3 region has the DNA TGTGCCAGTAATCATGGGGATCTCTACGAGCAGTACTTC.